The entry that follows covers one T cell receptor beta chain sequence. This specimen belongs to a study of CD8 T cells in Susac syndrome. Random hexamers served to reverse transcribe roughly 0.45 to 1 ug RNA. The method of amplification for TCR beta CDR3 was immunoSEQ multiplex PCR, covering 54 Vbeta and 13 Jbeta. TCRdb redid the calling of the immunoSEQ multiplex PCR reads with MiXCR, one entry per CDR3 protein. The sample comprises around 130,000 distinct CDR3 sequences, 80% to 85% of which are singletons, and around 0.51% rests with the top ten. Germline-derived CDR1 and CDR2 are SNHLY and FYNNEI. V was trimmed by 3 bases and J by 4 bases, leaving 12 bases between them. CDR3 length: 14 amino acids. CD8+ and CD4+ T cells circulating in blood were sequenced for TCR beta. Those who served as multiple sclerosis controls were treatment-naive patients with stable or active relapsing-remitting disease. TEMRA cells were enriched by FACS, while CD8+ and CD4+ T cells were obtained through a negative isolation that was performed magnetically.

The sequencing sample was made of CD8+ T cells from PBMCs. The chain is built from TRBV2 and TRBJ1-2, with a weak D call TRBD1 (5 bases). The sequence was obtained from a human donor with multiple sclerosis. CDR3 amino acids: CASSDFGTSYGYTF. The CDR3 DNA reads TGTGCCAGCAGTGATTTTGGGACCAGCTATGGCTACACCTTC.